This T cell receptor beta chain was sequenced in a study of CD8 T cells in ankylosing spondylitis. Via MiXCR, TCRdb re-called the 5' RACE reads, giving one row per CDR3 protein. The sample includes about 240,000 distinct CDR3 sequences, approximately 12% of them seen just once. V was clipped by 6 bases and J by 2 bases, with 16 bases between them. Germline CDR1 reads SGHRS; CDR2 reads YFSETQ. The CDR3 length is 15 residues. The sequenced sample was blood, either unsorted or a sorted T cell fraction (not recorded which). The chain couples TRBV5-1 to TRBJ2-3; D may be TRBD2 (5 bases). This receptor was obtained from a male donor with ankylosing spondylitis or in good health (not recorded which). The CDR3 DNA reads as TGCGCCAGCAAATCGAGGGTAGCTGCCACAGATACGCAGTATTTT. As protein: CASKSRVAATDTQYF.